This TCR beta chain derives from a study of PD-L1 blockade in urothelial cancer. Clones were read by immunoSEQ multiplex PCR, and TCRdb kept only the in-frame ones, dropping some. The repertoire consists of around 40,000 clones, with 75% to 90% occurring once and the leading ten covering roughly 2.1%. The CDR3 consists of 15 residues. The V and J ends lost 5 bases and 7 bases, in that order; junction bases with no gene match: 10. Germline values: CDR1 MDHEN, CDR2 SYDVKM. The TCR sequence derives from a man in his 60s with urothelial cancer. The genes are TRBV28 and TRBJ2-3; 9 bases are a match to TRBD2. The sequencing used PBMCs, collected around atezolizumab (anti-PD-L1) treatment. CDR3 bases: TGTGCCAGCAGTGAGCCGGGACTAGCTCAATATACGCAGTATTTT. This gives the protein CASSEPGLAQYTQYF.